A selection of T cell receptor beta chains follows, all from one sample in a study of blood T cell repertoires in COVID-19. The assay was immunoSEQ multiplex PCR, and TCRdb's table has in-frame clones only and misses some. The repertoire has about 160,000 clones, around 84% of them found once; the top ten carry under 0.7%. Sequencing was performed on peripheral blood. These receptors came from a man aged 55 to 69 with COVID-19, enrolled during active disease. CDR3s include the opening cysteine and the closing phenylalanine or tryptophan.

V gene: TRBV5-1
J gene: TRBJ2-2
CDR3 protein: CASSFDRVGTGELFF

V gene: TRBV11-3
J gene: TRBJ1-2
CDR3 protein: CASSLSRGGRVNGYTF

V gene: TRBV19
J gene: TRBJ1-5
CDR3 protein: CASSLGQGNQPQHF

V gene: TRBV2
J gene: TRBJ2-1
CDR3 protein: CASSDGSGGAYNEQFF

V gene: TRBV7-3
J gene: TRBJ2-3
CDR3 protein: CASSLTASTDTQYF

V gene: TRBV20-1
J gene: TRBJ2-7
CDR3 protein: CSASPDRPYF

V gene: TRBV19
J gene: TRBJ1-2
CDR3 protein: CASSLPGQGLIGYTF

V gene: TRBV6-6
J gene: TRBJ1-1
CDR3 protein: CASTTSMNTEAFF

V gene: TRBV28
J gene: TRBJ1-6
CDR3 protein: CASRQALNSPLHF

V gene: TRBV5-1
J gene: TRBJ2-1
CDR3 protein: CASSEGQPLDEQFF

V gene: TRBV5-1
J gene: TRBJ1-2
CDR3 protein: CASSSLGETDGYTF

V gene: TRBV3-1/TRBV3-2
J gene: TRBJ2-5
CDR3 protein: CASSHQRRQGETQYF

V gene: TRBV2
J gene: TRBJ2-3
CDR3 protein: CASSPNGLAGGTDTQYF

V gene: TRBV28
J gene: TRBJ2-1
CDR3 protein: CASKQGAYGNEQFF

V gene: TRBV7-9
J gene: TRBJ2-4
CDR3 protein: CASSLGDRHIQYF

V gene: TRBV5-1
J gene: TRBJ1-2
CDR3 protein: CASSLGQGGYTF

V gene: TRBV20-1
J gene: TRBJ2-3
CDR3 protein: CSASSRDSSTDTQYF

V gene: TRBV9
J gene: TRBJ2-3
CDR3 protein: CASSRSNTGTDTQYF

V gene: TRBV30
J gene: TRBJ1-1
CDR3 protein: CAWSTQGNTEAFF

V gene: TRBV19
J gene: TRBJ1-2
CDR3 protein: CASSIQYGYTF

V gene: TRBV19
J gene: TRBJ2-3
CDR3 protein: CASSIGSGRGLTDTQYF

V gene: TRBV25-1
J gene: TRBJ1-3
CDR3 protein: CASSEWQGAVGNTIYF

V gene: TRBV6-5
J gene: TRBJ1-2
CDR3 protein: CASSYDASDGYTF

V gene: TRBV7-8
J gene: TRBJ2-1
CDR3 protein: CASSLVGTQVNEQFF

V gene: TRBV19
J gene: TRBJ1-5
CDR3 protein: CASSMGQPHQPQHF

V gene: TRBV19
J gene: TRBJ1-5
CDR3 protein: CASSILQGYQPQHF

V gene: TRBV6-1
J gene: TRBJ1-4
CDR3 protein: CASLTGGNEKLFF

V gene: TRBV29-1
J gene: TRBJ2-3
CDR3 protein: CSVGLQGRDTQYF

V gene: TRBV6-1
J gene: TRBJ1-4
CDR3 protein: CASSEAGGVREKLFF

V gene: TRBV11-2
J gene: TRBJ2-3
CDR3 protein: CASSLGTGSGTDTQYF

V gene: TRBV24-1
J gene: TRBJ2-2
CDR3 protein: CATSDFGGGPKSGELFF

V gene: TRBV5-4
J gene: TRBJ2-6
CDR3 protein: CASSTYSGANVLTF

V gene: TRBV12-3/TRBV12-4
J gene: TRBJ2-3
CDR3 protein: CASSLLIDTQYF

V gene: TRBV18
J gene: TRBJ2-3
CDR3 protein: CASSPGLAGGTTDTQYF

V gene: TRBV7-2
J gene: TRBJ2-7
CDR3 protein: CASSRDRGPNEQYF

V gene: TRBV7-8
J gene: TRBJ1-4
CDR3 protein: CATDAARGEKLFF

V gene: TRBV6-5
J gene: TRBJ1-6
CDR3 protein: CASTGQGGNSPLHF

V gene: TRBV12-5
J gene: TRBJ1-6
CDR3 protein: CASGLWTGNSPLHF

V gene: TRBV4-3
J gene: TRBJ2-1
CDR3 protein: CASSQDTGLAGGNEQFF

V gene: TRBV28
J gene: TRBJ2-2
CDR3 protein: CASSSQVTGELFF

V gene: TRBV6-5
J gene: TRBJ2-7
CDR3 protein: CASRRAGQPSYEQYF

V gene: TRBV18
J gene: TRBJ2-7
CDR3 protein: CASSPPGGRYEQYF

V gene: TRBV3-1/TRBV3-2
J gene: TRBJ2-7
CDR3 protein: CASSQENLAGVGYEQYF

V gene: TRBV7-2
J gene: TRBJ2-1
CDR3 protein: CASSLGNGRAGNEQFF

V gene: TRBV27
J gene: TRBJ1-1
CDR3 protein: CASSLLPGQHNLEAFF

V gene: TRBV3-1/TRBV3-2
J gene: TRBJ2-2
CDR3 protein: CASSQGLRGTGELFF

V gene: TRBV12-3/TRBV12-4
J gene: TRBJ1-2
CDR3 protein: CASRGAYYGYTF